This entry features one T cell receptor beta chain sequence. These data are taken from a study of blood T cell repertoires in COVID-19. Overall study: COVID-19 samples collected from the United States, Italy and Spain covered acute and convalescent phases. Nucleic acid was either cDNA or gDNA, and it came from T cells, B-cell-depleted T cells, or PBMCs.

Assay used: immunoSEQ multiplex PCR; TCRdb lists only in-frame clones, some missing. The data hold roughly 160,000 clones, with roughly 90% observed a single time. The sample was peripheral blood. This clonotype was obtained from a young man with acute or convalescent COVID-19.

The chain's CDR3 is CASSAAVIAGLQETQYF. Written as DNA, the CDR3 is TGTGCCAGCAGCGCGGCTGTGATAGCGGGCCTCCAAGAGACCCAGTACTTC. The V call is TRBV11-3, the J call TRBJ2-5; 7 bases agree with TRBD2. The germline gives CDR1 SGHNT, CDR2 YENEEA. CDR3 size: 17 residues. Unmatched junction bases numbered 13, after V lost 5 bases and J lost 1 base.